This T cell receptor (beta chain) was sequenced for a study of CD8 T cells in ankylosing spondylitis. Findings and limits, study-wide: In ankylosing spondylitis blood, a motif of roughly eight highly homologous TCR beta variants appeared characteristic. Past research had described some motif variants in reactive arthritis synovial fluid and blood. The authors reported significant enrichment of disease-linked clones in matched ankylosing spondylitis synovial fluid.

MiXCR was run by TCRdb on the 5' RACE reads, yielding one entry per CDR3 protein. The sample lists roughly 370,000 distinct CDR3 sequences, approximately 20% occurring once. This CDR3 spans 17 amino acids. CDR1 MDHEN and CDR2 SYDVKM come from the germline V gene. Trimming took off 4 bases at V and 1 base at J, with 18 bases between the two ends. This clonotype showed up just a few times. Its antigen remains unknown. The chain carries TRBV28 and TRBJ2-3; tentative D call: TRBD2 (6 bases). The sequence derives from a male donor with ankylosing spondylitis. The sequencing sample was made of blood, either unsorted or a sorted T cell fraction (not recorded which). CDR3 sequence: CASSYYLGGSGTDTQYF. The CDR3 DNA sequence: TGTGCCAGCAGTTACTACCTCGGGGGTAGCGGCACAGATACGCAGTATTTT.